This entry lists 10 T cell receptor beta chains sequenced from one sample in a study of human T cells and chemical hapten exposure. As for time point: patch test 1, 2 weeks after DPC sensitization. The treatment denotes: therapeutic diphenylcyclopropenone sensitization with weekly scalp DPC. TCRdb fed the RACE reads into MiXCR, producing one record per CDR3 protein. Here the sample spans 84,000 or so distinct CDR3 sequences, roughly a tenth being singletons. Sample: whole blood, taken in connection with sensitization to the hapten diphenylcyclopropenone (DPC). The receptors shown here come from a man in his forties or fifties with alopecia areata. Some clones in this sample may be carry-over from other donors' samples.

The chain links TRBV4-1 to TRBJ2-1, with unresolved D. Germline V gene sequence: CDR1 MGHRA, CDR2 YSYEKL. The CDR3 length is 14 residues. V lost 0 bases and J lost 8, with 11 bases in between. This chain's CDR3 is CASSQEFRVYEQFF. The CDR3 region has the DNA TGCGCCAGCAGCCAAGAATTTCGGGTCTATGAGCAGTTCTTC.

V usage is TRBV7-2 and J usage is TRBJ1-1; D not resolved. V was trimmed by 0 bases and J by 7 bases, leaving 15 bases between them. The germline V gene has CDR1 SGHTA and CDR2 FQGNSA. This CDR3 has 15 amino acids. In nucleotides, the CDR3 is TGTGCCAGCAGCTTAGCGGCAGCAGCGAGCCTTGAAGCTTTCTTT. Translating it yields CASSLAAAASLEAFF.

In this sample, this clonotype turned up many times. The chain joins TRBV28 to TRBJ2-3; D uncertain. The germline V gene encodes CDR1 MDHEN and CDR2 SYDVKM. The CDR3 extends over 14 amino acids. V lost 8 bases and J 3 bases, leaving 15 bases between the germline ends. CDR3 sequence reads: CASLDWAGTDTQYF. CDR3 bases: TGTGCCAGCCTTGACTGGGCCGGAACAGATACGCAGTATTTT.

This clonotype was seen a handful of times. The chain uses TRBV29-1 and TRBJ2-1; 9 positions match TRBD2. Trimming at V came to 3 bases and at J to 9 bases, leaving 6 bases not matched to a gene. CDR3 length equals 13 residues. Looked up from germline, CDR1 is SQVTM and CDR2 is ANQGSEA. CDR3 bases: TGCAGCGTTGAGCGAGCGGGAGGCGGTGAGCAGTTCTTC. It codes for CSVERAGGGEQFF.

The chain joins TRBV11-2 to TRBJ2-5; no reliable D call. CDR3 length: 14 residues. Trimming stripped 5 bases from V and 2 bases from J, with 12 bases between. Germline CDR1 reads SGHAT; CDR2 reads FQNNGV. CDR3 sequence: CASSSPGLQETQYF. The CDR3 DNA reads TGTGCCAGCAGCAGTCCAGGTCTGCAAGAGACCCAGTACTTC.

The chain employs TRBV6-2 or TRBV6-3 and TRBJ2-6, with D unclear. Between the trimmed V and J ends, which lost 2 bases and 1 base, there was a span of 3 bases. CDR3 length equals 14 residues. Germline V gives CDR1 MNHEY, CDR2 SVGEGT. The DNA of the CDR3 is TGTGCCAGCAGTTACCTATCTGGGGCCAACGTCCTGACTTTC. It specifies CASSYLSGANVLTF.

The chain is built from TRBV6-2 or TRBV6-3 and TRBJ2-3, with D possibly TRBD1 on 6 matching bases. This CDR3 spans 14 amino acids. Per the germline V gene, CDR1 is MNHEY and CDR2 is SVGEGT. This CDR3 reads CAVRSLGTTDTQYF. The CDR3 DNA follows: TGTGCGGTCCGGTCTTTGGGGACAACAGATACGCAGTATTTT.

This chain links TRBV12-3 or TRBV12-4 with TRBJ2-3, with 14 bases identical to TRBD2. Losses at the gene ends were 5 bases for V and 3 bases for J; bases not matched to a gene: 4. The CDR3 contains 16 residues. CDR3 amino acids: CASSQGTSGSTDTQYF. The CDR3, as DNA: TGTGCCAGCAGTCAGGGGACTAGCGGGAGTACAGATACGCAGTATTTT.

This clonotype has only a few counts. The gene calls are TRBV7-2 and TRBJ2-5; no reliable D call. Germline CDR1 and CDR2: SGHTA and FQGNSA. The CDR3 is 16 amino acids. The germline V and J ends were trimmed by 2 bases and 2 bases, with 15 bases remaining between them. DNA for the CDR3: TGTGCCAGCAGCTTAAACCCTAGGTGGGAACAAGAGACCCAGTACTTC. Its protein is CASSLNPRWEQETQYF. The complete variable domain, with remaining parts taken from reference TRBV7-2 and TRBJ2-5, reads GAGVSQSPSNKVTEKGKDVELRCDPISGHTALYWYRQSLGQGLEFLIYFQGNSAPDKSGLPSDRFSAERTGGSVSTLTIQRTQQEDSAVYLCASSLNPRWEQETQYFGPGTRLLVL.

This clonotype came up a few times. The CDR3 DNA reads as TGTGCCAGCAGCAGGGCGGGGTCAGAAGAAATCACCGGGGAGCTGTTTTTT. This codes for CASSRAGSEEITGELFF. The J gene is TRBJ2-2, the V gene TRBV21-1; TRBD1, as called in the table, went unchecked against the DNA. TRBV21-1 is noted as a pseudogene. The CDR3 spans 17 residues.